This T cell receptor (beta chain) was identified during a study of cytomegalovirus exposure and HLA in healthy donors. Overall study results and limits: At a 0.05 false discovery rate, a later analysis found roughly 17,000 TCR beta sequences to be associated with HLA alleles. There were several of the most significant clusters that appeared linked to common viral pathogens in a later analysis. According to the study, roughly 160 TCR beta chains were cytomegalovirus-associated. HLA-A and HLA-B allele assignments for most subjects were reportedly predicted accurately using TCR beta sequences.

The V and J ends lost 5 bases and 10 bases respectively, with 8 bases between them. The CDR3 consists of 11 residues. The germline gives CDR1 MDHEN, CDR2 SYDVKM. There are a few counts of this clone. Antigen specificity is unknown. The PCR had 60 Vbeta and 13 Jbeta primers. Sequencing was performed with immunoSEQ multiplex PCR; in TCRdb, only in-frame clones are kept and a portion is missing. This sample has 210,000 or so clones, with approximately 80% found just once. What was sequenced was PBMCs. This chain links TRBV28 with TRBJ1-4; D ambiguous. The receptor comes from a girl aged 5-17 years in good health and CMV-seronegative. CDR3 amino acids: CASSERGKLFF. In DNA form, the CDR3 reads TGTGCCAGCAGTGAGAGAGGAAAACTGTTTTTT.